This note documents a single T cell receptor beta chain sequence. Germline V gene lookup returns CDR1 LGHNA and CDR2 YSLEER. Trimming cost V 3 bases and J 0 bases, with 8 bases left between them. CDR3 length: 14 residues. The data are from a study of T cells after posttransplantation cyclophosphamide. The assay was immunoSEQ multiplex PCR, and TCRdb's table has in-frame clones only and misses some. The sample includes 8,000 or so clones, 75% to 90% seen only once; the top ten take approximately 1.1%. Treatment was busulfan-fludarabine conditioning, a marrow graft, and cyclophosphamide on days +3 and +4.

This chain links TRBV4-3 with TRBJ1-1; D is uncertain. The receptor was derived from a female patient in her fifties who received an allogeneic stem cell transplant from a related donor, was CMV-positive, and had no GVHD. T cells may partly derive from the graft donor. The source material was CD4+ T cells sorted from blood, sampled 1404 days after allogeneic stem cell transplant with posttransplant cyclophosphamide. The chain's CDR3 is CASSHANLNTEAFF. The CDR3 bases are TGCGCCAGCAGCCACGCGAATTTGAACACTGAAGCTTTCTTT.